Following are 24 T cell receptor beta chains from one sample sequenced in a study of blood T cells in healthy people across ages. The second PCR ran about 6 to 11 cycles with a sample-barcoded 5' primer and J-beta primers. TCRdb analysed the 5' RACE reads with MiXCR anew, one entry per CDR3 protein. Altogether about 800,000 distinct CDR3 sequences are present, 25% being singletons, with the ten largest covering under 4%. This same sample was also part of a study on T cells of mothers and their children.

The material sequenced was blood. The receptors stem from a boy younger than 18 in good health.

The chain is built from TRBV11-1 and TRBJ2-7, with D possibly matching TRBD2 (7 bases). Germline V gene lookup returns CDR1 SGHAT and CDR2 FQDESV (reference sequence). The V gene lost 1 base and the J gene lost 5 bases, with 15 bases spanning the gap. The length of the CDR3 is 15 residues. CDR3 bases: TGTGCCAGCAGCTTAGTACGGGGGGCGCGGGACGAGCAGTACTTC. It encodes CASSLVRGARDEQYF. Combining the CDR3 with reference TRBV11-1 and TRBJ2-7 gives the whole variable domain EAEVAQSPRYKITEKSQAVAFWCDPISGHATLYWYRQILGQGPELLVQFQDESVVDDSQLPKDRFSAERLKGVDSTLKIQPAELGDSAMYLCASSLVRGARDEQYFGPGTRLTVT.

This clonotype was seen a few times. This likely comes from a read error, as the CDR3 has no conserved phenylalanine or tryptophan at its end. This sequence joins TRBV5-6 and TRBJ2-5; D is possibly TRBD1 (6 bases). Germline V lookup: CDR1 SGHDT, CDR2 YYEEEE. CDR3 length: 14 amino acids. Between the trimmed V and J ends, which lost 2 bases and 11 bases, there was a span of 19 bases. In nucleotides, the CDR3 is TGTGCCAGCAGCTTCTCAACGGACAGCCTGGAGCAGTACCTC. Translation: CASSFSTDSLEQYL.

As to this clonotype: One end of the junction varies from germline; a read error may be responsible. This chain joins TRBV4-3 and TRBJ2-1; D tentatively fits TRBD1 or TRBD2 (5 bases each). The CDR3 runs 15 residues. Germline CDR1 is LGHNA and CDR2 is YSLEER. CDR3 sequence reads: CASSQDRGGFERPIF. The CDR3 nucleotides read TGCGCCAGCAGCCAAGATAGGGGCGGGTTCGAACGGCCGATCTTC.

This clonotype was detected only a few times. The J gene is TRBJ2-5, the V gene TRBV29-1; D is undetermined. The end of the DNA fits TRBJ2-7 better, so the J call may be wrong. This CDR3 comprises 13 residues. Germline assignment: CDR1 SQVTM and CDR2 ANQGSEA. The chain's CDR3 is CSVEIRVGYEQYF. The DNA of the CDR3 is TGCAGCGTTGAAATTCGGGTCGGCTACGAGCAGTACTTC.

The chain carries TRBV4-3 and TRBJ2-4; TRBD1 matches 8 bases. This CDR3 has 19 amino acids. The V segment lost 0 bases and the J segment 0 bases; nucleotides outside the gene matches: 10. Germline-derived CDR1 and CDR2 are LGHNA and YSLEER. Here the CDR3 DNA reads TGCGCCAGCAGCCAAGATGGACAGGGAGTTGACCTAGCCAAAAACATTCAGTACTTC. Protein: CASSQDGQGVDLAKNIQYF.

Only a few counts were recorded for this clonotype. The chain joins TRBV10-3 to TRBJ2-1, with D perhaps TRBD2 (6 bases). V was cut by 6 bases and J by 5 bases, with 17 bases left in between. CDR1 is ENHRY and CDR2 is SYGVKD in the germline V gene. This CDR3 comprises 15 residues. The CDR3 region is CAISGGRGNHNEQFF. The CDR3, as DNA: TGTGCCATCAGCGGGGGAAGGGGTAACCACAATGAGCAGTTCTTC.

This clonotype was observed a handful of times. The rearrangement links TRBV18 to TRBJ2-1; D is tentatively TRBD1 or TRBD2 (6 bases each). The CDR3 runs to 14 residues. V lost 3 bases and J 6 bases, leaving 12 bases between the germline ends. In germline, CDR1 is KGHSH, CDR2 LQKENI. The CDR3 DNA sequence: TGTGCCAGCTCACCCACTAAGGGGGGCAATGAGCAGTTCTTC. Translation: CASSPTKGGNEQFF.

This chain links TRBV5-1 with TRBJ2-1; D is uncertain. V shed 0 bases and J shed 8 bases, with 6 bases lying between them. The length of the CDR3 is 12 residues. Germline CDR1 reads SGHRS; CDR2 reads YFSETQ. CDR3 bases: TGCGCCAGCAGCTTGGGTACCTATGAGCAGTTCTTC. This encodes CASSLGTYEQFF. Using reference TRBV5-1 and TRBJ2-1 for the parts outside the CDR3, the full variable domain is KAGVTQTPRYLIKTRGQQVTLSCSPISGHRSVSWYQQTPGQGLQFLFEYFSETQRNKGNFPGRFSGRQFSNSRSEMNVSTLELGDSALYLCASSLGTYEQFFGPGTRLTVL.

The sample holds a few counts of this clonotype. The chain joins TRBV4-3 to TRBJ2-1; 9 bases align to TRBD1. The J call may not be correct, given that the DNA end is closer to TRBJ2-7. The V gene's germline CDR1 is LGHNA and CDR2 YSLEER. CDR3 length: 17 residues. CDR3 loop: CASSQDGPGQGDHEQYF. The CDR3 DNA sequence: TGCGCCAGCAGCCAAGACGGGCCGGGACAGGGAGATCACGAGCAGTACTTC.

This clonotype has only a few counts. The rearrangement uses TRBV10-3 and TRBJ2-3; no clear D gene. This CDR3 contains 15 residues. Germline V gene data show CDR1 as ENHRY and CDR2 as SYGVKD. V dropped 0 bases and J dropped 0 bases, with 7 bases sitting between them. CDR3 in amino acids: CAISESSSSTDTQYF. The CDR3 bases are TGTGCCATCAGTGAGTCTAGCTCTAGCACAGATACGCAGTATTTT.

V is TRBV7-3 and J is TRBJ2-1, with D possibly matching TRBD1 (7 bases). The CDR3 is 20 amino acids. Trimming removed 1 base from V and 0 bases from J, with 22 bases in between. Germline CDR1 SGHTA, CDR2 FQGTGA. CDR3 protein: CASSLMAGGAGGYSYNEQFF. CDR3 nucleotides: TGTGCCAGCAGCTTAATGGCGGGCGGGGCAGGGGGGTACTCCTACAATGAGCAGTTCTTC.

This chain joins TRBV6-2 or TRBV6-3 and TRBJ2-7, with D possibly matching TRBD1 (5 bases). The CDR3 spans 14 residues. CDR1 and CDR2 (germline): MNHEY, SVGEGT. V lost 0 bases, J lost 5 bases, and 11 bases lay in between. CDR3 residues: CASSYSTRVDEQYF. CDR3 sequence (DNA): TGTGCCAGCAGTTACTCGACCAGGGTCGACGAGCAGTACTTC.

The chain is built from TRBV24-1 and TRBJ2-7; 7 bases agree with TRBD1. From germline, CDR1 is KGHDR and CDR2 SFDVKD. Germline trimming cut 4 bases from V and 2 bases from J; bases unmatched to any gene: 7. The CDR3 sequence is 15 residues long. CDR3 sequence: CATSDPPGQPYEQYF. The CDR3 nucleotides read TGTGCCACCAGTGACCCGCCGGGACAGCCCTACGAGCAGTACTTC.

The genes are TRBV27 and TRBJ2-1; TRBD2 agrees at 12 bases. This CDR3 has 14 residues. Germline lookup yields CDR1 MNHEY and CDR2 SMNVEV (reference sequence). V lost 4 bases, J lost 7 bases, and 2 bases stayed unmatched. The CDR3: CASSWGTSGNEQFF. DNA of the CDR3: TGTGCCAGCAGTTGGGGGACTAGCGGGAATGAGCAGTTCTTC.

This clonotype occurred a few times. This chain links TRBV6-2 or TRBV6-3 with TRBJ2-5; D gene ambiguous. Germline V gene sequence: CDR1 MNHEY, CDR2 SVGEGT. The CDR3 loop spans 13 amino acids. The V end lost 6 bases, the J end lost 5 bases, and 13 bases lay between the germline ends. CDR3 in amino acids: CASRDQNGETQYF. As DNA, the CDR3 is TGTGCCAGCAGGGATCAAAATGGGGAGACCCAGTACTTC.

In nucleotides, the CDR3 is TGCGCCAGCAGCGTAGGACAGGGAACGAACACTGAAGCTTTCTTT. Amino acids: CASSVGQGTNTEAFF. The chain joins TRBV5-1 to TRBJ1-1; 8 positions agree with TRBD1. The ends lost 4 bases at V and 1 base at J; junction bases unmatched: 6. The CDR3 covers 15 residues. The germline gives CDR1 SGHRS, CDR2 YFSETQ.

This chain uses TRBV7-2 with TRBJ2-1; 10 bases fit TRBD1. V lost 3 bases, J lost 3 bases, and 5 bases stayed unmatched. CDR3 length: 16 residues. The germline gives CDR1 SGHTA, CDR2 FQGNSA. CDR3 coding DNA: TGTGCCAGCAGCTTCACCGGGACAGGGGTCTACAATGAGCAGTTCTTC. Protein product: CASSFTGTGVYNEQFF.

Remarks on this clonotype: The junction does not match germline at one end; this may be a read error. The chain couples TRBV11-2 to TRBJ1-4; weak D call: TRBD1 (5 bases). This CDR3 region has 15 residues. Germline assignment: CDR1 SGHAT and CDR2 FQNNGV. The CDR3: CASNLGAATNEKLFF. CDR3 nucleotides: TGTGCCAGCAACTTAGGGGCGGCAACTAATGAAAAACTGTTTTTT.

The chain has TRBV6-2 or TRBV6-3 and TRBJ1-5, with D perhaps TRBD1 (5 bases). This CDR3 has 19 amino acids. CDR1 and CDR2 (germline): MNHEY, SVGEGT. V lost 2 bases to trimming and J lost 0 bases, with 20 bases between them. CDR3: CASSYTVPWTPYSNQPQHF. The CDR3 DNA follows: TGTGCCAGCAGTTACACTGTACCCTGGACACCGTATAGCAATCAGCCCCAGCATTTT.

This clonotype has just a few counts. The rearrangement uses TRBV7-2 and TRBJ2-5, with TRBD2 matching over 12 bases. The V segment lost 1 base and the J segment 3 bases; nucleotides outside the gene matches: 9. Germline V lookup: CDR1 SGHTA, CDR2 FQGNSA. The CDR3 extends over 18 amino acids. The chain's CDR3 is CASSLESSGRAIEETQYF. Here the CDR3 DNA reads TGTGCCAGCAGCTTAGAGTCTAGCGGGAGGGCCATCGAAGAGACCCAGTACTTC.

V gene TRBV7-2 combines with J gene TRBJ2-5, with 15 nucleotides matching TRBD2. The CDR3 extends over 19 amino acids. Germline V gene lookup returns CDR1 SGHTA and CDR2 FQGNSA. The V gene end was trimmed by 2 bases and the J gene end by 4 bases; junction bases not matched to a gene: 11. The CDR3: CASSLRAAGLAGGTETQYF. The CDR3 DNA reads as TGTGCCAGCAGCTTACGCGCGGCGGGACTAGCGGGGGGAACAGAGACCCAGTACTTC.

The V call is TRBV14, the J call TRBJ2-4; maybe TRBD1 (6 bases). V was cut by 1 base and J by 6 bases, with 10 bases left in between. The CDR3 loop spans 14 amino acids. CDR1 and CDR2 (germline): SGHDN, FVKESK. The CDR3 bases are TGTGCCAGCAGCCAAGTCCAACAGGGAAACATTCAGTACTTC. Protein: CASSQVQQGNIQYF.

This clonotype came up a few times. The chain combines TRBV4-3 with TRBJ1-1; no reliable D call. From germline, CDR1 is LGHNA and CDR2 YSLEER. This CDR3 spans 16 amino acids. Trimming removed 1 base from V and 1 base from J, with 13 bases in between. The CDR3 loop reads CASSQGRGSGNTEAFF. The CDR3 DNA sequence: TGCGCCAGCAGCCAAGGTCGAGGGAGTGGGAACACTGAAGCTTTCTTT.

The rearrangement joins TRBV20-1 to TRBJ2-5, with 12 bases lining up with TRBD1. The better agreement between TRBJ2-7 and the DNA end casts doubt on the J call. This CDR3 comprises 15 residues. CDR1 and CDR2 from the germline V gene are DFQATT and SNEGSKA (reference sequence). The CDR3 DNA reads TGCAGTGCTAGAGATTGGGGACAGGGGGCGGGCGAGCAGTACTTC. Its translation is CSARDWGQGAGEQYF.